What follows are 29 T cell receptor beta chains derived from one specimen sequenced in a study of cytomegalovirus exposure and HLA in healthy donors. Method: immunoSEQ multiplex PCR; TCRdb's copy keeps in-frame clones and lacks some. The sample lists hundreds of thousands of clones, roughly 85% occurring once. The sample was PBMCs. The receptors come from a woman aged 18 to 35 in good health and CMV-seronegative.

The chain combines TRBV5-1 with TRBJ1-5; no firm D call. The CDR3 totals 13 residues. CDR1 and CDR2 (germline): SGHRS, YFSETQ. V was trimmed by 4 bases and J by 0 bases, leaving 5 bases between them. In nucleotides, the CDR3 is TGCGCCAGCAGCCGGGGTAGCAATCAGCCCCAGCATTTT. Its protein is CASSRGSNQPQHF.

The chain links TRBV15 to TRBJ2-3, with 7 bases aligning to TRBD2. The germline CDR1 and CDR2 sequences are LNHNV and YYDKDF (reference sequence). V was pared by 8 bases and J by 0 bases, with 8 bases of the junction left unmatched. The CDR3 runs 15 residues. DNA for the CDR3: TGTGCCACCCGCCCCGGGACTACAAGCACAGATACGCAGTATTTT. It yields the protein CATRPGTTSTDTQYF.

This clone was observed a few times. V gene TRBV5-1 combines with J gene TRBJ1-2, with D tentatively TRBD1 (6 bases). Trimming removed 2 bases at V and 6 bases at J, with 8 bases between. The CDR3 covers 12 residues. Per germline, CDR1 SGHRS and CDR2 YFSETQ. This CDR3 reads CASSLNRDGYTF. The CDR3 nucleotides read TGCGCCAGCAGCTTAAACAGGGATGGCTACACCTTC.

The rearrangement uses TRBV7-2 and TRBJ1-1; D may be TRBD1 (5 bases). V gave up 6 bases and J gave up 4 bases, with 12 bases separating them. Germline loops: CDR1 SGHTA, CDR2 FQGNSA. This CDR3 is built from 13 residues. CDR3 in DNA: TGTGCCAGCAGTCCCCGGGGGGGCACTGAAGCTTTCTTT. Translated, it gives CASSPRGGTEAFF.

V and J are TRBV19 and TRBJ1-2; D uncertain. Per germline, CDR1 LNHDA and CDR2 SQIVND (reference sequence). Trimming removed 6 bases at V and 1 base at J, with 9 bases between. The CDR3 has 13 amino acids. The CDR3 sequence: CASSRRDNYGYTF. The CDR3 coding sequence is TGTGCCAGTAGCCGGAGGGATAACTATGGCTACACCTTC.

The CDR3 bases are TGTGCCAGCAGTTCCCGGACAGGGTCGAGCTCCTACGAGCAGTACTTC. Encoded protein: CASSSRTGSSSYEQYF. The rearrangement uses TRBV27 and TRBJ2-7; 8 nucleotides match TRBD1. J lost 0 bases, V lost 4 bases, and 8 bases had no gene match. Germline V CDR1 and CDR2: MNHEY, SMNVEV (reference sequence). The CDR3 sequence is 16 residues long.

The CDR3 nucleotides are TGTGCCAGCAGTGAGGCAGGGGGCTCTATCGGGGAGCTGTTTTTT. It is translated as CASSEAGGSIGELFF. The rearrangement joins TRBV2 to TRBJ2-2; 8 positions agree with TRBD1. This CDR3 has 15 residues. The germline CDR1 and CDR2 sequences are SNHLY and FYNNEI. Trimming cost V 3 bases and J 7 bases; bases outside gene matches: 7.

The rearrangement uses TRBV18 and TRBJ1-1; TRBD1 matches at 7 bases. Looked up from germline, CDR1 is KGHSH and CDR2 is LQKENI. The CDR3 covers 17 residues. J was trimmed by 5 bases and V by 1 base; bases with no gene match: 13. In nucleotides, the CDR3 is TGTGCCAGCTCACCACGTGTGAAGGGGGCTGTGGCGACTGAAGCTTTCTTT. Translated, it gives CASSPRVKGAVATEAFF. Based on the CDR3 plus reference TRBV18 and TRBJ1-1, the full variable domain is NAGVMQNPRHLVRRRGQEARLRCSPMKGHSHVYWYRQLPEEGLKFMVYLQKENIIDESGMPKERFSAEFPKEGPSILRIQQVVRGDSAAYFCASSPRVKGAVATEAFFGQGTRLTVV.

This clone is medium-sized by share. Here the CDR3 reads CASNALEGREKLFF. CDR3 sequence (DNA): TGTGCCAGCAACGCGTTGGAGGGGCGAGAAAAACTGTTTTTT. V usage is TRBV11-2 and J usage is TRBJ1-4; tentatively, D is TRBD1 (5 bases). Germline V CDR1 and CDR2: SGHAT, FQNNGV. Trimming removed 7 bases from V and 8 bases from J, with 17 bases in between. The CDR3 covers 14 residues.

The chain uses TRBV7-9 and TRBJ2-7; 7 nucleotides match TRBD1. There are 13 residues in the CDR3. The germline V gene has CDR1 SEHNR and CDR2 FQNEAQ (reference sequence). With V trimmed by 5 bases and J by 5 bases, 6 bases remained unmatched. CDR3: CASSPGQPNEQYF. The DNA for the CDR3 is TGTGCCAGCAGCCCGGGACAGCCGAACGAGCAGTACTTC.

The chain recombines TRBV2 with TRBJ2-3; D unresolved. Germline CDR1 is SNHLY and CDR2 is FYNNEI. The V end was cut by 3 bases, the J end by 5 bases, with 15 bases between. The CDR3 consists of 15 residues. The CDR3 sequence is CASSDPSGSRDTQYF. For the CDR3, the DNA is TGTGCCAGCAGTGATCCCTCCGGGTCTAGAGATACGCAGTATTTT.

The CDR3, as DNA: TGTGCCAGCAGCTCTAACCCGGTCCTCCGCTACGAGCAGTACTTC. Translation gives CASSSNPVLRYEQYF. This chain uses TRBV6-5 with TRBJ2-7; no firm D call. Germline CDR1 and CDR2: MNHEY and SVGAGI. CDR3 size: 15 residues. V was pared by 6 bases and J by 3 bases, with 18 bases between.

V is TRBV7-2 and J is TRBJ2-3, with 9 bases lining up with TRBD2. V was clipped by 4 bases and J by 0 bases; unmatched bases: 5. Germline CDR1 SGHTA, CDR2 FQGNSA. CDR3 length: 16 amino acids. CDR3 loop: CASSSRLAVSTDTQYF. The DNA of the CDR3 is TGTGCCAGCAGCTCGCGACTAGCGGTTAGCACAGATACGCAGTATTTT.

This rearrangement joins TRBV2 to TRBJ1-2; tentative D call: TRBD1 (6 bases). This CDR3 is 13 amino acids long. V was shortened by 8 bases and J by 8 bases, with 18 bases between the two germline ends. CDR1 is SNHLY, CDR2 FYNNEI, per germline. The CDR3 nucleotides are TGTGCCAGCGTTTTTAAGACCAGGGGCGGCTACACCTTC. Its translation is CASVFKTRGGYTF. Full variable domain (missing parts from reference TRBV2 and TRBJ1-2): EPEVTQTPSHQVTQMGQEVILRCVPISNHLYFYWYRQILGQKVEFLVSFYNNEISEKSEIFDDQFSVERPDGSNFTLKIRSTKLEDSAMYFCASVFKTRGGYTFGSGTRLTVV.

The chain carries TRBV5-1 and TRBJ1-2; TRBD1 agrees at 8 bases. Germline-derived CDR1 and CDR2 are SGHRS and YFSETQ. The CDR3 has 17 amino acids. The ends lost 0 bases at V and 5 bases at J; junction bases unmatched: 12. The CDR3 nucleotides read TGCGCCAGCAGCTTGGGGGACAGGACCCTGTCCCCTTATGGCTACACCTTC. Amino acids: CASSLGDRTLSPYGYTF.

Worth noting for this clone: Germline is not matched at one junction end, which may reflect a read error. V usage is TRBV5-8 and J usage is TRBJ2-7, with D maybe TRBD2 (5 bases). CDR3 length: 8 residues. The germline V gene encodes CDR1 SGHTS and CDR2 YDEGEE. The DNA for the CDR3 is TGTGCCAGCAGCTGGGCGGGCTTC. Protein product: CASSWAGF.

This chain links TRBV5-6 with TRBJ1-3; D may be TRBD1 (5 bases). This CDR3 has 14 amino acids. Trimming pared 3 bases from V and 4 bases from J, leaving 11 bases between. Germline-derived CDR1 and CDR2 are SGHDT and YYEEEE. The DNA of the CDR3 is TGTGCCAGCAGCTCTCGGGGGTCCGGAAACACCATATATTTT. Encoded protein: CASSSRGSGNTIYF.

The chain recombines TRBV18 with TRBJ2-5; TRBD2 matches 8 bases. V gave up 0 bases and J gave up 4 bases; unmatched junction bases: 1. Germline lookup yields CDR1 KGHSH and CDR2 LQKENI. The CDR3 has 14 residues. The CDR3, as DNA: TGTGCCAGCTCACCACCGAGCGGGGGAGAGACCCAGTACTTC. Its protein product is CASSPPSGGETQYF.

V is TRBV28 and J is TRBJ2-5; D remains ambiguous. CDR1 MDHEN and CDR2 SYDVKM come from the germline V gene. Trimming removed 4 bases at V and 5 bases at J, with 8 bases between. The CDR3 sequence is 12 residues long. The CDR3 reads CASSSGLETQYF. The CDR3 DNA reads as TGTGCCAGCAGTTCCGGGTTGGAGACCCAGTACTTC.

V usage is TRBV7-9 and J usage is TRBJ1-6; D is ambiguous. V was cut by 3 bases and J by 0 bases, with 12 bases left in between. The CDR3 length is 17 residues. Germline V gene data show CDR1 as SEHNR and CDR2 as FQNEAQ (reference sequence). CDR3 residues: CASSLRGSSSYNSPLHF. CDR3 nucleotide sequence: TGTGCCAGCAGCTTGCGGGGATCTAGCTCCTATAATTCACCCCTCCACTTT.

The CDR3 protein is CASSSPGLLTAKNIQYF. CDR3 nucleotides: TGTGCCAGCAGCTCACCAGGTTTGCTAACCGCCAAAAACATTCAGTACTTC. The rearrangement links TRBV7-2 to TRBJ2-4; the D is unclear. The length of the CDR3 is 17 residues. CDR1 SGHTA and CDR2 FQGNSA come from the germline V gene. The V end was cut by 4 bases, the J end by 1 base, with 17 bases between.

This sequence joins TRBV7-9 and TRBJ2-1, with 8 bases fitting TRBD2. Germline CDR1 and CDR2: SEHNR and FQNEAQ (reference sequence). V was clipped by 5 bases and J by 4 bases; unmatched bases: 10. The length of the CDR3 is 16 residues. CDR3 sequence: CASSRDLVAGYNEQFF. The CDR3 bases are TGTGCCAGCAGCCGGGATCTTGTAGCGGGGTACAATGAGCAGTTCTTC. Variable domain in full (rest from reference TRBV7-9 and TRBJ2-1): DTGVSQNPRHKITKRGQNVTFRCDPISEHNRLYWYRQTLGQGPEFLTYFQNEAQLEKSRLLSDRFSAERPKGSFSTLEIQRTEQGDSAMYLCASSRDLVAGYNEQFFGPGTRLTVL.

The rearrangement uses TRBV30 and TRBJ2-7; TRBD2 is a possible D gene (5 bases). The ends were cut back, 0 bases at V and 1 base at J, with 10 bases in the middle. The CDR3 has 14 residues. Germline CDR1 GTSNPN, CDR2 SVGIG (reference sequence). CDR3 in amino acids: CAWSVPPGSYEQYF. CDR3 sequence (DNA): TGTGCCTGGAGTGTACCCCCGGGGTCCTACGAGCAGTACTTC.

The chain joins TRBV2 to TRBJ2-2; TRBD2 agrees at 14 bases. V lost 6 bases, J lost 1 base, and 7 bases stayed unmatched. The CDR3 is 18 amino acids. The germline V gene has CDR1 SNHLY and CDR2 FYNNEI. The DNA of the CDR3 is TGTGCCAGCAGCGGTCCCGGGACTAGCGGGGGGAACACCGGGGAGCTGTTTTTT. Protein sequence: CASSGPGTSGGNTGELFF.

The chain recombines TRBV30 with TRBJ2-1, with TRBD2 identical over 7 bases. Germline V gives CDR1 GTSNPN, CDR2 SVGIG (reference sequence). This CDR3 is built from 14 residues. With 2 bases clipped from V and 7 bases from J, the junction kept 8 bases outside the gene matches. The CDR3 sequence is CAWSTRGSVNEQFF. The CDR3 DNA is TGTGCCTGGAGTACTCGCGGGAGCGTAAATGAGCAGTTCTTC.

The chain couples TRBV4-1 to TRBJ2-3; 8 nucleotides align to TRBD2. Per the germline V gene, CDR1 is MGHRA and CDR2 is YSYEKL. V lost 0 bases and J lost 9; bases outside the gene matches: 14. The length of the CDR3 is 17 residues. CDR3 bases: TGCGCCAGCAGCCAAGATCGGGGTAGCGGGGAGTCTGTGACGCAGTATTTT. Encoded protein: CASSQDRGSGESVTQYF.

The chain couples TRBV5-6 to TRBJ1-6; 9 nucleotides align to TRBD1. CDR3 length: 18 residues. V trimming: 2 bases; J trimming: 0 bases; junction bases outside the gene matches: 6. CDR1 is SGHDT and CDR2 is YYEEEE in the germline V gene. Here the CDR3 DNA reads TGTGCCAGCAGCTTAGGACAGGGGAGGAGCTCCTATAATTCACCCCTCCACTTT. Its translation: CASSLGQGRSSYNSPLHF. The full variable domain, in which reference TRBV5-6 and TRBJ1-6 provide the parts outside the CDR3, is DAGVTQSPTHLIKTRGQQVTLRCSPKSGHDTVSWYQQALGQGPQFIFQYYEEEERQRGNFPDRFSGHQFPNYSSELNVNALLLGDSALYLCASSLGQGRSSYNSPLHFGNGTRLTVT.

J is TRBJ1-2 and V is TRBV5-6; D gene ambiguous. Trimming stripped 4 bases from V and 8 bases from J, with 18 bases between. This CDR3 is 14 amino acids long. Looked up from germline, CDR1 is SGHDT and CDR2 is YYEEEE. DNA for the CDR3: TGTGCCAGCAGCCCGCACAGCCCCGCTCCGGGCTACACCTTC. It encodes CASSPHSPAPGYTF.

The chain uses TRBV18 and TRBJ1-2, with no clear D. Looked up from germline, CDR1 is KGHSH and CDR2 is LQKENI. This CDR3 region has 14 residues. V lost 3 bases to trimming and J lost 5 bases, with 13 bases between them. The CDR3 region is CASSPESGLYGYTF. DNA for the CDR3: TGTGCCAGCTCACCGGAGTCCGGGTTATATGGCTACACCTTC.